This entry lists 13 T cell receptor beta chains sequenced from one sample in a study of shared clonotypes between healthy human individuals. Libraries were prepared by immunoSEQ multiplex PCR; TCRdb keeps only in-frame clonotypes and omits some of them. The table includes about 480,000 clones, about 75% detected once. Sample: PBMCs. Every receptor here comes from a woman in her thirties or forties in good health. Some clones in this sample may be carry-over from other donors' samples.

The chain recombines TRBV5-1 with TRBJ1-4; D gene ambiguous. Trimming removed 5 bases at V and 8 bases at J, with 25 bases between. The CDR3 runs 17 residues. CDR1 is SGHRS and CDR2 is YFSETQ in the germline V gene. This CDR3 is CASSQEVLGSAGEKLFF. In DNA form, the CDR3 reads TGCGCCAGCAGTCAGGAGGTTTTGGGCTCCGCGGGGGAAAAACTGTTTTTT.

The CDR3 protein is CAIMRQTDTGELFF. Here the CDR3 DNA reads TGTGCCATCATGCGACAGACAGACACCGGGGAGCTGTTTTTT. This sequence joins TRBV10-3 and TRBJ2-2; D may be TRBD1 (5 bases). The CDR3 is 14 residues long. Looked up from germline, CDR1 is ENHRY and CDR2 is SYGVKD. Trimming stripped 7 bases from V and 3 bases from J, with 12 bases between.

The gene calls are TRBV2 and TRBJ1-2, with D possibly matching TRBD1 (6 bases). The CDR3 runs 14 residues. V shed 5 bases and J shed 2 bases, with 12 bases lying between them. From germline, CDR1 is SNHLY and CDR2 FYNNEI. Written as DNA, the CDR3 is TGTGCCAGCAGTCAAGAGGGGACAAACTATGGCTACACCTTC. Translating it yields CASSQEGTNYGYTF.

The chain uses TRBV7-2 and TRBJ2-1; D is possibly TRBD2 (5 bases). The CDR3 spans 15 residues. V was cut by 3 bases and J by 1 base, with 10 bases left in between. Germline-derived CDR1 and CDR2 are SGHTA and FQGNSA. CDR3 DNA sequence: TGTGCCAGCAGCTTCGAAGCGGATTCCTACAATGAGCAGTTCTTC. This translates into CASSFEADSYNEQFF.

The chain joins TRBV27 to TRBJ1-5; D ambiguous. Trimming stripped 0 bases from V and 3 bases from J, with 6 bases between. The V gene's germline CDR1 is MNHEY and CDR2 SMNVEV (reference sequence). This CDR3 contains 14 residues. The CDR3 DNA is TGTGCCAGCAGTTTATCCAGAGTCAATCAGCCCCAGCATTTT. It codes for CASSLSRVNQPQHF.

About this clone itself: Distinct nucleotide sequences in the sample also encode this CDR3. V usage is TRBV14 and J usage is TRBJ2-7, with 8 bases fitting TRBD1. The CDR3 is 15 residues long. Germline V gene lookup returns CDR1 SGHDN and CDR2 FVKESK. V lost 0 bases and J lost 1; bases outside the gene matches: 2. The CDR3 sequence: CASSQEQGESYEQYF. For the CDR3, the DNA is TGTGCCAGCAGCCAAGAACAGGGGGAGTCCTACGAGCAGTACTTC.

J is TRBJ1-2 and V is TRBV27; weak D call: TRBD1 (5 bases). V lost 3 bases, J lost 5 bases, and 16 bases lay in between. CDR3 length: 15 amino acids. Germline CDR1 and CDR2: MNHEY and SMNVEV (reference sequence). The CDR3 region has the DNA TGTGCCAGCAGTTTTTTAGGCGCAGGGAAGTATGGCTACACCTTC. Residues: CASSFLGAGKYGYTF.

The J gene is TRBJ2-1, the V gene TRBV28; tentatively, D is TRBD1 or TRBD2 (6 bases each). This CDR3 is 16 amino acids long. From germline, CDR1 is MDHEN and CDR2 SYDVKM. V was cut by 5 bases and J by 6 bases, with 20 bases left in between. The CDR3 loop reads CASSPTGWGGRNEQFF. DNA of the CDR3: TGTGCCAGCAGTCCAACAGGGTGGGGAGGTCGCAATGAGCAGTTCTTC.

This clone was counted ten times or more. Germline is not matched at one junction end, which may reflect a read error. The chain combines TRBV7-6 with TRBJ2-5, with TRBD2 identical over 7 bases. The CDR3 runs 14 residues. CDR1 and CDR2 (germline): SGHVS, FNYEAQ. The CDR3 sequence: CASTLGAGEETQYF. For the CDR3, the DNA is TGTGCCAGCACCTTAGGGGCGGGGGAAGAGACCCAGTACTTC.

The rearrangement links TRBV5-1 to TRBJ1-3, with D uncertain. V was pared by 0 bases and J by 0 bases, with 13 bases between. This CDR3 is built from 17 residues. Germline values: CDR1 SGHRS, CDR2 YFSETQ. CDR3 loop: CASSLVDGLSSGNTIYF. The CDR3 nucleotides read TGCGCCAGCAGCTTGGTGGACGGACTAAGCTCTGGAAACACCATATATTTT.

The J gene is TRBJ2-7, the V gene TRBV28, with D possibly TRBD1 on 6 matching bases. The CDR3 runs 14 residues. With 4 bases removed from V and 4 bases from J, the gap between germline ends came to 14 bases. Looked up from germline, CDR1 is MDHEN and CDR2 is SYDVKM. This CDR3 reads CASSYGQRIYEQYF. The CDR3 nucleotides read TGTGCCAGCAGTTATGGACAGAGGATATACGAGCAGTACTTC.

The chain employs TRBV5-1 and TRBJ2-3, with 8 bases matching TRBD1. The ends lost 3 bases at V and 1 base at J; junction bases unmatched: 10. This CDR3 spans 17 amino acids. Per germline, CDR1 SGHRS and CDR2 YFSETQ. CDR3 amino acids: CASSSAVTGDGTDTQYF. The CDR3, as DNA: TGCGCCAGCAGCTCTGCGGTGACAGGGGATGGCACAGATACGCAGTATTTT. Supplemented by reference TRBV5-1 and TRBJ2-3, the full variable domain reads KAGVTQTPRYLIKTRGQQVTLSCSPISGHRSVSWYQQTPGQGLQFLFEYFSETQRNKGNFPGRFSGRQFSNSRSEMNVSTLELGDSALYLCASSSAVTGDGTDTQYFGPGTRLTVL.

The chain couples TRBV5-6 to TRBJ2-5; tentative D call: TRBD2 (6 bases). The J call may be faulty, since TRBJ2-7 better matches the DNA end. This CDR3 is 15 amino acids long. CDR1 is SGHDT and CDR2 is YYEEEE in the germline V gene. The CDR3 spells CASSFWQGGAYEQYF. Here the CDR3 DNA reads TGTGCCAGCAGCTTTTGGCAGGGAGGTGCCTACGAGCAGTACTTC.